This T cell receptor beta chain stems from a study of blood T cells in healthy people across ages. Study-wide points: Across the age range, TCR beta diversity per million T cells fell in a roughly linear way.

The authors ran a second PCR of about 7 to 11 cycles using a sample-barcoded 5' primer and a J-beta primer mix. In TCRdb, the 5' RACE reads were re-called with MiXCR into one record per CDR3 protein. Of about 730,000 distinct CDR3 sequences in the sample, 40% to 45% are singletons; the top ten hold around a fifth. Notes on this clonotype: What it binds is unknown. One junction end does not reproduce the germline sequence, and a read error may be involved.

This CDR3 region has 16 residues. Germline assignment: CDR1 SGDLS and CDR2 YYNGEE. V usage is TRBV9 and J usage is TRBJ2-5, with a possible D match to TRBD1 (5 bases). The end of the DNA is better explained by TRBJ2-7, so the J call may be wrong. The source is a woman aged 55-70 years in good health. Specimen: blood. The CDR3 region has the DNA TGTGCCAGCAACGTAGGTGGGGCTGGGGATCTTCTCGAGCAGTACTTC. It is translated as CASNVGGAGDLLEQYF.